These T cell receptor beta chains were read from a single sample in a study of T cell responses to AZD1222 COVID-19 vaccine. The repertoire was sequenced with immunoSEQ multiplex PCR; TCRdb's copy has only in-frame clones and lacks some. The sample contains about 47,000 clones, around 80% of which appear only once. Sample: peripheral blood, taken 28 days after the second dose of the MenACWY control vaccine. These TCRs come from an adult who received the MenACWY meningococcal vaccine as a control. Each CDR3 is given with its conserved first and last residue. The D gene is left open where the match is weak. The size entry is marked missing in some rows and otherwise reads once, few, many or a size class.

>-|TRBJ1-6|TRBV21-1|-
TGTGCCAGCAGCAAAGCGGGGCACAGCTCCTATAATTCACCCCTCCACTTT
CASSKAGHSSYNSPLHF
>-|TRBJ1-2|TRBV5-6|-
TGTGCCAGCAGCTTGCCTTCTACTAACTATGGCTACACCTTC
CASSLPSTNYGYTF
>-|TRBJ2-7|TRBV15|TRBD2
TGTGCCACCAGCAGTGATCTTGCGGGGGCCTACGAGCAGTACTTC
CATSSDLAGAYEQYF
>once|TRBJ1-1|TRBV7-6|-
TGTGCCAGCAGCTTAAGTTCAGTGAACACTGAAGCTTTCTTT
CASSLSSVNTEAFF
>-|TRBJ2-2|TRBV2|-
TGTGCCAGCAGTGAGAAAGGGTACACCGGGGAGCTGTTTTTT
CASSEKGYTGELFF
>-|TRBJ2-1|TRBV6-4|TRBD2
TGTGCCAGCTCTACTAGCGAAAACAATGAGCAGTTCTTC
CASSTSENNEQFF
>few|TRBJ1-3|TRBV10-2|TRBD1
TGCGCCAGCAGCGAGACAGGGGCTTGGGGAAACACCATATATTTT
CASSETGAWGNTIYF
>-|TRBJ1-5|TRBV27|-
TGTGCCAGCAGTCCCAGTCCGCTCACAGGCAGAAGCAATCAGCCCCAGCATTTT
CASSPSPLTGRSNQPQHF
>few|TRBJ1-6|TRBV28|-
TGTGCCAGCAGCCTTGGGTTCGGGGGGCGGTCAAATTCACCCCTCCACTTT
CASSLGFGGRSNSPLHF
>-|TRBJ2-1|TRBV27|-
TGTGCCAGCAGTTTTCTCCCTAGCGCCTACAATGAGCAGTTCTTC
CASSFLPSAYNEQFF
>-|TRBJ2-3|TRBV2|TRBD2
TGTGCCAGCAGACCTTTAGCGGGAGTGGCAGATACGCAGTATTTT
CASRPLAGVADTQYF
>-|TRBJ1-1|TRBV19|TRBD1
TGTGCCAGTAGTCCCCAGGGGGTCGAGAACACTGAAGCTTTCTTT
CASSPQGVENTEAFF
>-|TRBJ1-5|TRBV27|-
TGTGCCAGCAGCCTCCAGGCTTCTCGGCAGCCCCAGCATTTT
CASSLQASRQPQHF
>few|TRBJ2-5|TRBV5-6|TRBD1
TGTGCCAGCACCCCTGGGACAGGGAAAGAGACCCAGTACTTC
CASTPGTGKETQYF
>-|TRBJ1-5|TRBV6-5|TRBD1
TGTGCCAGCAGTTCCGACAGGGGGCTAAGCAATCAGCCCCAGCATTTT
CASSSDRGLSNQPQHF
>-|TRBJ2-3|TRBV30|-
TGTGCCTGGAGTGTAAGTCTGGTAGATACGCAGTATTTT
CAWSVSLVDTQYF
>medium-sized|TRBJ1-6|TRBV19|-
TGTGCCAGTAGTATCGGAGGCGTTTCACCCCTCCACTTT
CASSIGGVSPLHF
>few|TRBJ1-2|TRBV30|-
TGTGCCTGGAGTACAGGGAGCCTCTATGGCTACACCTTC
CAWSTGSLYGYTF
>few|TRBJ1-5|TRBV4-1|TRBD1
TGCGCCAGCAGCCCCCTGGGACAGGGGGATCAGCCCCAGCATTTT
CASSPLGQGDQPQHF
>-|TRBJ2-7|TRBV11-2|-
TGTGCCAGCAGCTTCCGTGCTGGCCGGGTCTCCTACGAGCAGTACTTC
CASSFRAGRVSYEQYF
>-|TRBJ1-6|TRBV3-1/TRBV3-2|-
TGTGCCAGCAGCCCCAGCTCCTATAATTCACCCCTCCACTTT
CASSPSSYNSPLHF
>-|TRBJ1-3|TRBV27|-
TGTGCCAGCAGTTTATTTGCCTCTGGAAACACCATATATTTT
CASSLFASGNTIYF
>-|TRBJ2-7|TRBV7-2|TRBD2
TGTGCCAGCAGCCGCTCCCCCGGGACTAGCGGGAGGGCCCAGTACGAGCAGTACTTC
CASSRSPGTSGRAQYEQYF
>few|TRBJ1-4|TRBV28|-
TGTGCCAGCAGCCGACGGGAGCAAAAACTGTTTTTT
CASSRREQKLFF
>-|TRBJ1-2|TRBV7-9|-
TGTGCCAGCAGCTTCAAGGCCGACTATGGCTACACCTTC
CASSFKADYGYTF
>-|TRBJ1-5|TRBV7-2|-
TGTGCCAGCAGCTTCCTCAGGGGTGATCAGCCCCAGCATTTT
CASSFLRGDQPQHF
>few|TRBJ1-5|TRBV20-1|TRBD1
TGCAGTGCTAGAGGTGGGGACAGGGAGCATTTT
CSARGGDREHF
>-|TRBJ1-2|TRBV30|-
TGTGCCTGGACCCAGAGGGACCGCCCTAACTATGGCTACACCTTC
CAWTQRDRPNYGYTF
>-|TRBJ2-1|TRBV19|TRBD1
TGTGCCAGTAGTGGAACCGGGACAGGGTCCGACAATGAGCAGTTCTTC
CASSGTGTGSDNEQFF
>once|TRBJ1-1|TRBV6-1|TRBD1
TGTGCCAGCAGTGACAACAGGGGAAGGAACACTGAAGCTTTCTTT
CASSDNRGRNTEAFF
>-|TRBJ1-1|TRBV11-2|-
TGTGCCAGCAGCTTAGGGGGTAACACTGAAGCTTTCTTT
CASSLGGNTEAFF
>-|TRBJ1-6|TRBV5-1|-
TGCGCCAGCAGCCCATCATTGGGGGGCAGATACTCACCCCTCCACTTT
CASSPSLGGRYSPLHF
>-|TRBJ1-2|TRBV21-1|-
TGTGCCAGCAGCAACGTCAAGGGACAGTTGTACGGCTACACCTTC
CASSNVKGQLYGYTF
>-|TRBJ2-2|TRBV6-2/TRBV6-3|-
TGTGCCAGCAGTTACGGGGTGACCGGGGAGCTGTTTTTT
CASSYGVTGELFF
>once|TRBJ1-1|TRBV28|TRBD1
TGTGCCAGCAGGGCCGGGACAGGGAACACTGAAGCTTTCTTT
CASRAGTGNTEAFF
>-|TRBJ2-6|TRBV5-1|-
TGCGCCAGCAGCTTGGGTTCCAGCTCTGGGGCCAACGTCCTGACTTTC
CASSLGSSSGANVLTF
>few|TRBJ1-1|TRBV6-5|TRBD1
TGTGCCAGTCACAGGGGGAACACTGAAGCTTTCTTT
CASHRGNTEAFF
>-|TRBJ2-2|TRBV5-1|TRBD2
TGCGCCAGCAGCCAACATAGCGGGGGGACGAACACCGGGGAGCTGTTTTTT
CASSQHSGGTNTGELFF
>-|TRBJ2-2|TRBV27|-
TGTGCCAGCAAACCCAGGGGGGACAGGAACACCGGGGAGCTGTTTTTT
CASKPRGDRNTGELFF
>-|TRBJ2-1|TRBV29-1|TRBD1
TGCAGCGTTATTAAACCGACAGGGAAAACCTACAATGAGCAGTTCTTC
CSVIKPTGKTYNEQFF
>once|TRBJ2-5|TRBV14|-
TGTGCCAGCAGCCAAGTTTCAGGGGTTCAAGAGACCCAGTACTTC
CASSQVSGVQETQYF
>-|TRBJ2-7|TRBV30|-
TGTGCCTGGAGTGAACAGGGTTACGAGCAGTACTTC
CAWSEQGYEQYF
>-|TRBJ1-1|TRBV27|-
TGTGCCAGCTCCCTCAGCGCCCTGAACACTGAAGCTTTCTTT
CASSLSALNTEAFF
>-|TRBJ2-2|TRBV3-1/TRBV3-2|TRBD2
TGTCCCCCCAGCTCCGGGGCGGGGGGGGGCGGGGAGCTGTTTTTT
CPPSSGAGGGGELFF
>few|TRBJ2-1|TRBV7-2|TRBD2
TGTGCCAGCAGCTCCGGTAGCGGGATGGGGTACAATGAGCAGTTCTTC
CASSSGSGMGYNEQFF
>-|TRBJ1-2|TRBV10-2|-
TGCGCCAGCAGTGACCTGGCAGACTATGGCTACACCTTT
CASSDLADYGYTF
>-|TRBJ2-3|TRBV6-5|-
TGTGCCACCGCCCAACAGGGATTCACAGATACGCAGTATTTT
CATAQQGFTDTQYF
>-|TRBJ1-2|TRBV19|-
TGTGCCAGTAGTATAGATCTGGTGACTTCTAACTATGGCTACACCTTC
CASSIDLVTSNYGYTF
>-|TRBJ2-7|TRBV19|-
TGTGCCAGTAGCAGGGCAGGACCCTACGAGCAGTACTTC
CASSRAGPYEQYF
>-|TRBJ2-7|TRBV6-5|TRBD1
TGTGCCAGCAGTTACGCGGGACAGGCCTACGAGCAGTACTTC
CASSYAGQAYEQYF
>once|TRBJ1-1|TRBV6-4|-
TGTGCCCCTGGGGAAGGAGGCGTCACTGAAGCTTTCTTT
CAPGEGGVTEAFF
>-|TRBJ2-3|TRBV7-9|TRBD2
TGTGCCAGCAGCTACCTGGGAGGGAGGTCAGATACGCAGTATTTT
CASSYLGGRSDTQYF
>-|TRBJ1-2|TRBV12-3/TRBV12-4|-
TGTGCCAGCAGTTTAGGGAGGAGCTATGGCTACACCTTC
CASSLGRSYGYTF